This T cell receptor (beta chain) originates from a study of T cell responses to AZD1222 COVID-19 vaccine. Study results and caveats: Spike-spanning, vaccine-associated CD4 TCRs were dominant at 160-218 and 743-854. Baseline seropositivity occurred in only a handful of AZD1222 recipients. Donors were largely white British and mainly female; clonal diversity was possibly underestimated. The study reported that nearly half of spike-specific TCRs target unmutated variant regions.

The table came from immunoSEQ multiplex PCR; TCRdb's copy has only in-frame clones and leaves some out. This sample has tens of thousands of clones, with 87% found just once. This CDR3 has 14 amino acids. With 1 base removed from V and 0 bases from J, the gap between germline ends came to 6 bases. Germline values: CDR1 SGHRS, CDR2 YFSETQ. This clone has only one observation. The target antigen is unknown. The chain combines TRBV5-1 with TRBJ2-3; D call uncertain. This clonotype originated in an adult who received the AZD1222 COVID-19 vaccine. Sequenced here: peripheral blood, sampled 28 days after the second AZD1222 dose. The CDR3 sequence: CASSLSGSTDTQYF. DNA of the CDR3: TGCGCCAGCAGCTTGTCAGGAAGCACAGATACGCAGTATTTT.